This entry describes one T cell receptor (beta chain). Cohorts were based on clinical histories the participants reported. Those designated as exposed participants met a COVID-19 case within 2 weeks before study entry. This CDR3 comprises 15 residues. Germline CDR1 reads LGHDT; CDR2 reads YNNKEL (reference sequence). V shed 4 bases and J shed 1 base, with 13 bases lying between them. This sample is drawn from a study of blood T cell repertoires in COVID-19. Study as a whole: Italy, Spain and the United States were the sources of the convalescent and acute COVID-19 samples.

Per the original methods: Amplification with reference gene primers provided the estimates of nucleated cell counts. Generated by immunoSEQ multiplex PCR, the TCRdb table keeps only in-frame clones and is missing some. That table furnishes V, J and clone size, whereas the DNA furnished D and trimming. The sample has roughly 400,000 clones; more than 85% are singletons. The TCR sequence derives from a woman in her 40s who had been exposed to COVID-19. The rearrangement uses TRBV3-1 (or the pseudogene TRBV3-2) and TRBJ1-1, with a possible D match to TRBD1 (5 bases). The sequenced sample was PBMCs or T cells enriched from blood (not recorded which). The CDR3 nucleotides are TGTGCCAGCAGCCGATTACCCCAGGGGAACACTGAAGCTTTCTTT. Translation gives CASSRLPQGNTEAFF.